This T cell receptor (beta chain) is from a study of blood T cell repertoires in COVID-19. The wider study: Whether acute or convalescent, the COVID-19 samples came from the United States, Italy and Spain. Sources were T cells, B-cell-depleted T cells, or PBMCs; the material itself was cDNA or gDNA.

Original methodology: By means of reference gene primer amplification, nucleated cell counts were estimated. The protocol was immunoSEQ multiplex PCR, while the TCRdb copy is restricted to in-frame clones and leaves out a portion. V, J and clone size are taken as reported in that table, and D and trimming were inferred from the DNA itself. The sample gives about 110,000 clones, approximately 84% of which show up once; 2.1% is in the top ten. V lost 7 bases and J lost 7; bases outside the gene matches: 4. This CDR3 contains 13 residues. Germline V CDR1 and CDR2: SNHLY, FYNNEI. Input material: peripheral blood. The chain links TRBV2 to TRBJ1-6; TRBD1 matches 7 bases. The TCR sequence derives from a human donor in a cohort sampled during active COVID-19. CDR3 in amino acids: CASNTGVNSPLHF. The CDR3 bases are TGTGCCAGCAATACAGGGGTCAATTCACCCCTCCACTTT. The full variable domain, with the rest looked up from reference TRBV2 and TRBJ1-6, is EPEVTQTPSHQVTQMGQEVILRCVPISNHLYFYWYRQILGQKVEFLVSFYNNEISEKSEIFDDQFSVERPDGSNFTLKIRSTKLEDSAMYFCASNTGVNSPLHFGNGTRLTVT.